The rows below give T cell receptor beta chains drawn from one sample of a study of cytomegalovirus exposure and HLA in healthy donors. TCRdb's table, derived via immunoSEQ multiplex PCR, lists solely in-frame clones and lacks some. The sample contains about 34,000 clones, 55% to 80% of which appear only once. Sequenced sample: PBMCs. These receptor sequences come from a man aged 35 to 55 in good health and CMV-seropositive. CDR3s include the opening cysteine and the closing phenylalanine or tryptophan. A D gene is named only where the DNA matches it firmly. Clone size is shown for a subset of rows, as once, few, many or a class of expanded clone.

>few|NA|TRBV6-5|TRBJ2-5
CASSYSHRVGETQYF
TGTGCCAGCAGTTACTCCCACAGGGTAGGAGAGACCCAGTACTTC
>medium-sized|TRBD1|TRBV10-3|TRBJ1-1
CAISADRGRGNTEAFF
TGTGCCATCAGTGCAGACAGGGGAAGGGGGAACACTGAAGCTTTCTTT
>NA|TRBD2|TRBV5-5|TRBJ2-3
CASSLEGGGVSDTQYF
TGTGCCAGCAGCTTGGAGGGCGGGGGGGTGTCAGATACGCAGTATTTT
>few|TRBD1|TRBV2|TRBJ1-6
CASSVKTGGDSPLHF
TGTGCCAGCAGTGTCAAGACAGGGGGCGATTCACCCCTCCACTTT
>once|TRBD1|TRBV6-6|TRBJ1-1
CASSRTGGMNTEAFF
TGTGCCAGCAGCCGGACAGGGGGCATGAACACTGAAGCTTTCTTT
>NA|TRBD2|TRBV19|TRBJ2-1
CARPPGLETYNEQFF
TGTGCCAGGCCCCCGGGACTAGAAACCTACAATGAGCAGTTCTTC
>few|TRBD1|TRBV2|TRBJ2-7
CASRGQGVNEQYF
TGTGCCAGCAGGGGGCAGGGGGTCAACGAGCAGTACTTC
>NA|TRBD2|TRBV19|TRBJ2-1
CASSLGLAGGNEQFF
TGTGCCAGTAGTCTAGGACTAGCGGGGGGGAATGAGCAGTTCTTC
>NA|NA|TRBV27|TRBJ2-1
CASRRDWSSYNEQFF
TGTGCCAGCAGACGGGACTGGAGCTCCTACAATGAGCAGTTCTTC
>NA|TRBD1|TRBV19|TRBJ1-3
CASSIGSGGFGNTIYF
TGTGCCAGTAGTATAGGGTCAGGGGGCTTTGGAAACACCATATATTTT
>NA|TRBD1|TRBV28|TRBJ1-5
CASSLLGTGSNQPQHF
TGTGCCAGCAGTTTACTGGGGACAGGGAGCAATCAGCCCCAGCATTTT
>NA|TRBD1|TRBV25-1|TRBJ2-7
CASSTSGQGTSTGYEQYF
TGTGCCAGCAGCACCTCTGGACAGGGGACCTCTACGGGGTACGAGCAGTACTTC
>NA|NA|TRBV5-1|TRBJ1-5
CASSFPPGKSNQPQHF
TGCGCCAGCAGCTTCCCCCCGGGGAAAAGCAATCAGCCCCAGCATTTT
>once|TRBD1|TRBV10-3|TRBJ1-4
CAIGTGTNEKLFF
TGTGCCATCGGGACAGGGACTAATGAAAAACTGTTTTTT